Following are 22 T cell receptor beta chains from one sample sequenced in a study of blood T cell repertoires in COVID-19. Sequencing used immunoSEQ multiplex PCR; TCRdb keeps in-frame clones, though not all of them. In the table there are about 230,000 clones, 70% to 90% of which are singletons. Specimen: peripheral blood. The source of these receptors is a man between 45 and 60 years old with COVID-19, enrolled during active disease.

The V call is TRBV6-5, the J call TRBJ1-6; 8 nucleotides line up with TRBD1. With V trimmed by 6 bases and J by 9 bases, 4 bases remained unmatched. Germline assignment: CDR1 MNHEY and CDR2 SVGAGI. The CDR3 spans 13 residues. The CDR3 here is CASRLDRVSPLHF. The CDR3 region has the DNA TGTGCCAGCAGGCTGGACAGGGTTTCACCCCTCCACTTT.

The gene calls are TRBV5-4 and TRBJ1-4; D uncertain. Germline CDR1 SGHNT, CDR2 YYREEE (reference sequence). This CDR3 has 15 residues. Between the trimmed V and J ends, which lost 4 bases and 2 bases, there was a span of 12 bases. The CDR3 is CASSPTGSTNEKLFF. CDR3 nucleotide sequence: TGTGCCAGCAGCCCGACGGGGAGTACTAATGAAAAACTGTTTTTT.

The rearrangement links TRBV6-6 to TRBJ1-6; weak D call: TRBD1 (5 bases). CDR1 and CDR2 (germline): MNHNY, SVGAGI (reference sequence). Between the trimmed V and J ends, which lost 0 bases and 10 bases, there was a span of 13 bases. The CDR3 loop spans 15 amino acids. This CDR3 reads CASSYSWVDRSPLHF. The CDR3 bases are TGTGCCAGCAGTTACTCGTGGGTTGACAGATCACCCCTCCACTTT.

The chain combines TRBV15 with TRBJ2-1; 8 bases match TRBD2. This CDR3 contains 15 residues. Germline lookup yields CDR1 LNHNV and CDR2 YYDKDF (reference sequence). The V gene end was trimmed by 7 bases and the J gene end by 6 bases; junction bases not matched to a gene: 11. CDR3 sequence: CATKPGLVMVNEQFF. The CDR3 DNA is TGTGCCACCAAACCGGGACTAGTTATGGTCAATGAGCAGTTCTTC. Drawing the rest from reference TRBV15 and TRBJ2-1, the complete variable domain is DAMVIQNPRYQVTQFGKPVTLSCSQTLNHNVMYWYQQKSSQAPKLLFHYYDKDFNNEADTPDNFQSRRPNTSFCFLDIRSPGLGDTAMYLCATKPGLVMVNEQFFGPGTRLTVL.

This sequence joins TRBV19 and TRBJ1-1; no definite D call. The V end was cut by 5 bases, the J end by 2 bases, with 15 bases between. Germline CDR1 LNHDA, CDR2 SQIVND (reference sequence). The CDR3 is made up of 15 amino acids. CDR3 sequence: CASSPRAPRNTEAFF. CDR3 nucleotide sequence: TGTGCCAGTAGTCCGAGGGCCCCTAGAAACACTGAAGCTTTCTTT.

This rearrangement joins TRBV12-5 to TRBJ2-1; maybe TRBD2 (5 bases). Germline lookup yields CDR1 LGHNT and CDR2 FRNRAP. V was shortened by 6 bases and J by 13 bases, with 16 bases between the two germline ends. The CDR3 contains 12 residues. The CDR3 DNA reads TGTGCTAGTGGCCCGGCGGAGGTTCTCCAGTTCTTC. Encoded protein: CASGPAEVLQFF.

The chain employs TRBV27 and TRBJ2-2; 8 bases map to TRBD1. The CDR3 extends over 15 amino acids. V trimming: 6 bases; J trimming: 4 bases; junction bases outside the gene matches: 7. From germline, CDR1 is MNHEY and CDR2 SMNVEV (reference sequence). CDR3 residues: CASSKTGAFTGELFF. Written as DNA, the CDR3 is TGTGCCAGCAGCAAGACAGGGGCATTCACCGGGGAGCTGTTTTTT.

The chain joins TRBV9 to TRBJ2-1; a possible D gene is TRBD2 (7 bases). Germline-derived CDR1 and CDR2 are SGDLS and YYNGEE. Trimming pared 4 bases from V and 7 bases from J, leaving 18 bases between. The CDR3 spans 15 residues. The CDR3 DNA is TGTGCCAGCAGCCAAGGGGGGGCCGCGGGAAATGAGCAGTTCTTC. Amino acids: CASSQGGAAGNEQFF.

This clone was seen only once. This chain connects TRBV6-5 to TRBJ1-4, with D tentatively TRBD1 (5 bases). CDR1 is MNHEY, CDR2 SVGAGI, per germline. The CDR3 consists of 15 residues. Trimming pared 2 bases from V and 8 bases from J, leaving 15 bases between. The CDR3, as DNA: TGTGCCAGCAGTTACGCGTTAGGGGTAGGAGAAAAACTGTTTTTT. Translating it yields CASSYALGVGEKLFF.

The V call is TRBV7-2, the J call TRBJ2-1; TRBD2 agrees at 15 bases. The junction had 3 bases not matched to a gene; V was cut back by 4 bases and J by 2 bases. The length of the CDR3 is 17 residues. The V gene's germline CDR1 is SGHTA and CDR2 FQGNSA. CDR3 coding DNA: TGTGCCAGCAGCTCAAGGACTAGCGGGGGGGCCTACAATGAGCAGTTCTTC. Amino acid sequence: CASSSRTSGGAYNEQFF.

The chain uses TRBV4-3 and TRBJ2-6; weak D call: TRBD2 (6 bases). The V end lost 1 base, the J end lost 0 bases, and 7 bases lay between the germline ends. This CDR3 comprises 16 residues. Germline V gene lookup returns CDR1 LGHNA and CDR2 YSLEER. As DNA, the CDR3 is TGCGCCAGCAGCCAAGCCGGGAGCTCTGGGGCCAACGTCCTGACTTTC. Protein: CASSQAGSSGANVLTF.

As to this clone: Other DNA variants within this sample encode the same CDR3. The V gene is TRBV3-1 (or the pseudogene TRBV3-2), the J gene TRBJ2-2; 7 positions match TRBD1. CDR1 is LGHDT and CDR2 is YNNKEL in the germline V gene (reference sequence). The CDR3 is 15 residues long. The J segment lost 5 bases and the V segment lost 4 bases, leaving 7 bases of the junction unmatched. CDR3 nucleotide sequence: TGTGCCAGCAGCCTAGGGGGCGCACGGACCGGGGAGCTGTTTTTT. This encodes CASSLGGARTGELFF.

The chain has TRBV2 and TRBJ1-2; a possible D gene is TRBD1 (5 bases). Trimming left V 7 bases short and J 2 bases short, with 17 bases between. The CDR3 covers 15 residues. CDR1 and CDR2 (germline): SNHLY, FYNNEI. The CDR3 region is CASTRDRFGNYGYTF. CDR3 DNA: TGTGCCAGCACCCGAGACAGATTCGGGAACTATGGCTACACCTTC.

The rearrangement joins TRBV5-4 to TRBJ1-4; D gene unclear. Germline values: CDR1 SGHNT, CDR2 YYREEE (reference sequence). V was shortened by 0 bases and J by 6 bases, with 9 bases between the two germline ends. CDR3 size: 14 residues. The CDR3 reads CASSLAGVDEKLFF. The CDR3 DNA reads as TGTGCCAGCAGCTTGGCCGGGGTTGATGAAAAACTGTTTTTT. The entire variable domain, with the rest obtained from reference TRBV5-4 and TRBJ1-4, is as follows: ETGVTQSPTHLIKTRGQQVTLRCSSQSGHNTVSWYQQALGQGPQFIFQYYREEENGRGNFPPRFSGLQFPNYSSELNVNALELDDSALYLCASSLAGVDEKLFFGSGTQLSVL.

As regards this clone: The sample contains more than one DNA sequence encoding this CDR3. The chain employs TRBV18 and TRBJ2-3, with unresolved D. This CDR3 contains 15 residues. Germline V gene sequence: CDR1 KGHSH, CDR2 LQKENI. Trimming took off 3 bases at V and 2 bases at J, with 12 bases between the two ends. CDR3 protein: CASSPSLASTDTQYF. CDR3 bases: TGTGCCAGCTCACCCTCGTTAGCTTCCACAGATACGCAGTATTTT. Based on the CDR3 plus reference TRBV18 and TRBJ2-3, the full variable domain is NAGVMQNPRHLVRRRGQEARLRCSPMKGHSHVYWYRQLPEEGLKFMVYLQKENIIDESGMPKERFSAEFPKEGPSILRIQQVVRGDSAAYFCASSPSLASTDTQYFGPGTRLTVL.

The chain employs TRBV18 and TRBJ2-1, with 7 bases aligning to TRBD1. Germline loops: CDR1 KGHSH, CDR2 LQKENI. The CDR3 totals 18 residues. V trimming: 6 bases; J trimming: 6 bases; junction bases outside the gene matches: 20. CDR3: CASSPPPRKGAISNEQFF. DNA for the CDR3: TGTGCCAGCTCGCCCCCGCCACGTAAGGGGGCGATTAGCAATGAGCAGTTCTTC.

V usage is TRBV5-1 and J usage is TRBJ1-1, with TRBD1 matching over 7 bases. The CDR3 consists of 14 residues. V lost 7 bases and J lost 2; bases outside the gene matches: 8. Per germline, CDR1 SGHRS and CDR2 YFSETQ. CDR3 amino acids: CASQGGQPNTEAFF. CDR3 in DNA: TGCGCCAGCCAGGGGGGACAACCTAACACTGAAGCTTTCTTT.

The chain carries TRBV18 and TRBJ2-5; D unclear. The V end lost 6 bases, the J end lost 1 base, and 12 bases lay between the germline ends. CDR3 size: 14 residues. Looked up from germline, CDR1 is KGHSH and CDR2 is LQKENI. The CDR3: CASSHYNPQETQYF. The CDR3 DNA reads as TGTGCCAGCTCCCACTATAACCCCCAAGAGACCCAGTACTTC.

The chain employs TRBV4-2 and TRBJ2-7; 9 positions match TRBD1. Trimming removed 2 bases from V and 0 bases from J; junction bases left unmatched: 2. Germline V gives CDR1 LGHNA, CDR2 YNFKEQ. This CDR3 has 15 residues. The CDR3, as DNA: TGTGCCAGCAGCCAACTACAGGGGGCCTCCTACGAGCAGTACTTC. This gives the protein CASSQLQGASYEQYF.

J is TRBJ1-2 and V is TRBV7-2, with D possibly matching TRBD1 (6 bases). This CDR3 comprises 11 residues. Between the trimmed V and J ends, which lost 5 bases and 14 bases, there was a span of 15 bases. Germline lookup yields CDR1 SGHTA and CDR2 FQGNSA. This chain's CDR3 is CASSRDTRSTF. In nucleotides, the CDR3 is TGTGCCAGCAGCCGGGACACCCGTTCGACCTTC. Together with reference TRBV7-2 and TRBJ1-2, the CDR3 gives the full variable domain: GAGVSQSPSNKVTEKGKDVELRCDPISGHTALYWYRQSLGQGLEFLIYFQGNSAPDKSGLPSDRFSAERTGGSVSTLTIQRTQQEDSAVYLCASSRDTRSTFGSGTRLTVV.

The rearrangement joins TRBV4-1 to TRBJ1-2; a possible D gene is TRBD1 (5 bases). The CDR3 contains 14 residues. Trimming left V 4 bases short and J 8 bases short, with 17 bases between. CDR1 is MGHRA, CDR2 YSYEKL, per germline. The CDR3 nucleotides read TGCGCCAGCAGCCTATCCAGGGAATCGTGGGGCTACACCTTC. Its protein is CASSLSRESWGYTF.

The chain employs TRBV12-3 or TRBV12-4 and TRBJ1-1; 7 bases line up with TRBD1. V was pared by 1 base and J by 8 bases, with 4 bases of the junction left unmatched. This CDR3 spans 13 amino acids. CDR3 amino acids: CASSLVEGQEAFF. The CDR3, as DNA: TGTGCCAGCAGTTTAGTCGAGGGACAGGAAGCTTTCTTT.